The following is a T cell receptor beta chain sequence with its context. Its antigen is as yet unknown. The entry originates in a study of long-term antiretroviral therapy in people with HIV. Whole-study findings and limits: Against controls, HIV repertoires showed narrower ranges of CDR3 length. Once patients were on ART, diversity went higher but still fell short of transplant donor controls. Within the repertoire, clones expanded before ART were dominant at all time points.

Survey level was the resolution at which the v3.0 immunoSEQ assay ran. The method was immunoSEQ multiplex PCR; TCRdb's version includes in-frame clones alone and lacks a portion of them. The data contain around 32,000 clones, more than 80% of them seen just once; the ten biggest clones take up around 9%. The study drew at least one pre-ART and at least two post-ART PBMC samples from every donor. Trimming took 6 bases from V and 8 from J, leaving 13 bases between them. The CDR3 is 12 amino acids. CDR1 SGHAT and CDR2 FQDESV come from the germline V gene (reference sequence). Sequences were derived from unsorted PBMCs, sampled 3.2 years before starting antiretroviral therapy. The rearrangement links TRBV11-1 to TRBJ1-2; D gene uncertain. The receptor comes from a man aged 50 to 60 with HIV. The CDR3 nucleotides read TGTGCCAGCAGTTGGGCGGGGTACGGCTACACCTTC. Encoded protein: CASSWAGYGYTF.